These 23 T cell receptor beta chains were sequenced from one sample in a study of cytomegalovirus exposure and HLA in healthy donors. The PCR ran on 60 Vbeta and 13 Jbeta primers. The repertoire was sequenced with immunoSEQ multiplex PCR; TCRdb's copy has only in-frame clones and lacks some. The sample lists 150,000 to 200,000 clones, roughly 70% seen once, with under 3.5% in the top ten. Sequenced material: PBMCs. Receptors were obtained from a woman younger than 45 in good health and CMV-seronegative.

V usage is TRBV25-1 and J usage is TRBJ2-6, with 8 bases matching TRBD1. Per germline, CDR1 MGHDK and CDR2 SYGVNS. V gave up 7 bases and J gave up 4 bases; unmatched junction bases: 6. This CDR3 spans 15 amino acids. CDR3 sequence: CASKGTGSGANVLTF. CDR3 DNA sequence: TGTGCCAGCAAAGGGACAGGATCCGGGGCCAACGTCCTGACTTTC.

The chain employs TRBV7-9 and TRBJ2-1; no definite D call. The V gene's germline CDR1 is SEHNR and CDR2 FQNEAQ (reference sequence). V dropped 6 bases and J dropped 9 bases, with 9 bases sitting between them. The CDR3 runs 11 residues. CDR3 residues: CASRSPGEQFF. CDR3 DNA sequence: TGTGCCAGCAGATCACCGGGTGAGCAGTTCTTC. Full variable domain (missing parts from reference TRBV7-9 and TRBJ2-1): DTGVSQNPRHKITKRGQNVTFRCDPISEHNRLYWYRQTLGQGPEFLTYFQNEAQLEKSRLLSDRFSAERPKGSFSTLEIQRTEQGDSAMYLCASRSPGEQFFGPGTRLTVL.

The CDR3: CASSTFSGQGAEKLFF. The CDR3 DNA is TGTGCCAGCAGCACCTTTTCGGGACAGGGGGCAGAAAAACTGTTTTTT. The chain has TRBV9 and TRBJ1-4, with 12 positions matching TRBD1. The CDR3 consists of 16 residues. Germline CDR1 and CDR2: SGDLS and YYNGEE. Trimming took 4 bases from V and 8 from J; bases not matched to a gene: 9.

This clone has more than one count but fewer than ten. This sequence joins TRBV5-4 and TRBJ1-4; no firm D call. V lost 4 bases and J lost 7, with 14 bases in between. The CDR3 loop spans 14 amino acids. Germline CDR1 is SGHNT and CDR2 is YYREEE (reference sequence). The CDR3: CASSGEGRAEKLFF. CDR3 coding DNA: TGTGCCAGCAGCGGGGAGGGTAGGGCTGAAAAACTGTTTTTT.

With regard to this clone: One end of the junction does not line up with germline, which may come from a read error. The chain uses TRBV7-9 and TRBJ2-7; TRBD1 aligns across 10 bases. The CDR3 contains 16 residues. Germline CDR1 is SEHNR and CDR2 is FQNEAQ (reference sequence). The CDR3 here is CSSSLAGTGESGEQYF. CDR3 bases: TGTTCCAGCAGCTTAGCGGGGACAGGGGAGTCGGGCGAGCAGTACTTC.

The chain has TRBV9 and TRBJ1-2, with 7 bases that match TRBD1. The CDR3 length is 14 residues. Germline-derived CDR1 and CDR2 are SGDLS and YYNGEE. V shed 4 bases and J 1 base; nucleotides not matched to a gene: 4. CDR3 nucleotides: TGTGCCAGCAGCCTCAACAGGGGTAACTATGGCTACACCTTC. Amino acids: CASSLNRGNYGYTF.

The J gene is TRBJ1-2, the V gene TRBV5-1; D gene ambiguous. Looked up from germline, CDR1 is SGHRS and CDR2 is YFSETQ. Deletions cut 0 bases from V and 6 bases from J, with 9 bases between. The CDR3 is 13 residues long. For the CDR3, the DNA is TGCGCCAGCAGCTTGGGACGAGAGGATGGCTACACCTTC. Translating it yields CASSLGREDGYTF.

V is TRBV6-6 and J is TRBJ1-1; 9 bases are shared with TRBD1. The V and J ends lost 5 bases and 14 bases, in that order; junction bases with no gene match: 9. This CDR3 is 12 amino acids long. The germline gives CDR1 MNHNY, CDR2 SVGAGI (reference sequence). The chain's CDR3 is CASSTGQGFMFF. In nucleotides, the CDR3 is TGTGCCAGCAGTACGGGACAGGGTTTCATGTTCTTT.

This clone occurred a few times. The chain has TRBV19 and TRBJ1-5; 7 positions match TRBD1. The CDR3 runs to 13 residues. The V segment lost 9 bases and the J segment 5 bases; nucleotides outside the gene matches: 7. CDR1 is LNHDA and CDR2 is SQIVND in the germline V gene (reference sequence). In DNA, the CDR3 is TGTGCCAGCGTACAGGGGCCATATCAGCCCCAGCATTTT. It encodes CASVQGPYQPQHF. Supplemented by reference TRBV19 and TRBJ1-5, the full variable domain reads DGGITQSPKYLFRKEGQNVTLSCEQNLNHDAMYWYRQDPGQGLRLIYYSQIVNDFQKGDIAEGYSVSREKKESFPLTVTSAQKNPTAFYLCASVQGPYQPQHFGDGTRLSIL.

This CDR3 is CASSSRTSGIRNEQFF. CDR3 in DNA: TGTGCCAGCAGCTCCCGGACTAGCGGGATTAGGAATGAGCAGTTCTTC. The J gene is TRBJ2-1, the V gene TRBV9, with 12 bases lining up with TRBD2. This CDR3 region has 16 residues. The germline V gene has CDR1 SGDLS and CDR2 YYNGEE. Unmatched junction bases numbered 9, after V lost 4 bases and J lost 7 bases.

V and J are TRBV19 and TRBJ1-5, with a possible D match to TRBD1 (5 bases). Germline V CDR1 and CDR2: LNHDA, SQIVND (reference sequence). The V and J ends lost 7 bases and 0 bases respectively, with 13 bases between them. This CDR3 contains 15 residues. The DNA for the CDR3 is TGTGCCAGTACCAATGGAGGGGTTAGCAATCAGCCCCAGCATTTT. This translates into CASTNGGVSNQPQHF.

The V and J genes are TRBV30 and TRBJ2-7; TRBD1 agrees at 7 bases. Germline loops: CDR1 GTSNPN, CDR2 SVGIG (reference sequence). The junction had 8 bases not matched to a gene; V was cut back by 7 bases and J by 2 bases. This CDR3 comprises 13 residues. The CDR3 is CASGTERAYEQYF. CDR3 bases: TGTGCCTCGGGGACAGAGCGAGCCTACGAGCAGTACTTC.

The rearrangement links TRBV6-5 to TRBJ1-4, with D maybe TRBD1 (5 bases). CDR3 length: 15 amino acids. Trimming cost V 0 bases and J 5 bases, with 10 bases left between them. The germline V gene encodes CDR1 MNHEY and CDR2 SVGAGI. The CDR3 spells CASSYSGRVNEKLFF. CDR3 nucleotides: TGTGCCAGCAGTTACTCAGGCAGGGTGAATGAAAAACTGTTTTTT.

The V gene is TRBV30, the J gene TRBJ1-5; D is perhaps TRBD1 (5 bases). V gave up 2 bases and J gave up 0 bases, with 11 bases separating them. The V gene's germline CDR1 is GTSNPN and CDR2 SVGIG (reference sequence). The CDR3 is made up of 15 amino acids. The CDR3 here is CAWSLRASSNQPQHF. The CDR3 DNA follows: TGTGCCTGGAGTCTCAGGGCTAGTAGCAATCAGCCCCAGCATTTT. Based on the CDR3 plus reference TRBV30 and TRBJ1-5, the full variable domain is SQTIHQWPATLVQPVGSPLSLECTVEGTSNPNLYWYRQAAGRGLQLLFYSVGIGQISSEVPQNLSASRPQDRQFILSSKKLLLSDSGFYLCAWSLRASSNQPQHFGDGTRLSIL.

This clone came up once. CDR3 nucleotides: TGTGCCAGCAGTGGTTACAGGGAAGGGTACGAGCAGTACTTC. Amino acids: CASSGYREGYEQYF. V is TRBV27 and J is TRBJ2-5; the D gene is possibly TRBD1 (6 bases). The J call may be in error: the DNA end matches TRBJ2-7 better. CDR1 is MNHEY and CDR2 is SMNVEV in the germline V gene (reference sequence). The CDR3 length is 14 residues.

The rearrangement links TRBV5-1 to TRBJ2-3; 7 bases map to TRBD2. V trimming: 3 bases; J trimming: 5 bases; junction bases outside the gene matches: 6. CDR1 and CDR2 from the germline V gene are SGHRS and YFSETQ. The CDR3 length is 14 residues. This CDR3 is CASSSDGEGDTQYF. Written as DNA, the CDR3 is TGCGCCAGCAGCTCGGACGGGGAGGGAGATACGCAGTATTTT.

This chain connects TRBV5-6 to TRBJ2-2, with 7 bases that match TRBD1. The J segment lost 5 bases and the V segment lost 1 base, leaving 8 bases of the junction unmatched. CDR1 SGHDT and CDR2 YYEEEE come from the germline V gene. The CDR3 runs to 16 residues. The DNA of the CDR3 is TGTGCCAGCAGCTTGCTAGAGACAGGGATTACCGGGGAGCTGTTTTTT. Translated: CASSLLETGITGELFF.

This chain links TRBV30 with TRBJ2-1; maybe TRBD1 (6 bases). The CDR3 consists of 11 residues. With 2 bases removed from V and 13 bases from J, the gap between germline ends came to 12 bases. Germline assignment: CDR1 GTSNPN and CDR2 SVGIG (reference sequence). CDR3 nucleotide sequence: TGTGCCTGGAGTCCCGGGACAAACCAGTTCTTC. Translating it yields CAWSPGTNQFF.

This chain connects TRBV18 to TRBJ2-2, with D maybe TRBD2 (5 bases). V was pared by 3 bases and J by 4 bases, with 12 bases between. Per the germline V gene, CDR1 is KGHSH and CDR2 is LQKENI. The CDR3 is made up of 15 amino acids. CDR3 nucleotide sequence: TGTGCCAGCTCACCGACCGCCGCGGGCACCGGGGAGCTGTTTTTT. Amino acids: CASSPTAAGTGELFF.

The chain has TRBV4-3 and TRBJ1-2; D is perhaps TRBD1 (5 bases). Germline V gives CDR1 LGHNA, CDR2 YSLEER. V lost 3 bases, J lost 5 bases, and 16 bases lay in between. This CDR3 is 15 amino acids long. The CDR3 DNA is TGCGCCAGCAGCCAGAGCCCAGGGTCACTTTATGGCTACACCTTC. It encodes CASSQSPGSLYGYTF.

This rearrangement joins TRBV27 to TRBJ2-1, with D unclear. This CDR3 has 14 residues. Germline V gene data show CDR1 as MNHEY and CDR2 as SMNVEV (reference sequence). V was pared by 4 bases and J by 2 bases, with 9 bases between. The CDR3 DNA sequence: TGTGCCAGCAGTTCAGTTCTAGCCTACAATGAGCAGTTCTTC. Translating it yields CASSSVLAYNEQFF.

This clone came up a few times. This rearrangement joins TRBV2 to TRBJ1-2; D is possibly TRBD1 (6 bases). V shed 5 bases and J shed 4 bases, with 11 bases lying between them. Germline values: CDR1 SNHLY, CDR2 FYNNEI. The CDR3 length is 13 residues. The CDR3 coding sequence is TGTGCCAGCAGTACGGACAGCTTCTATGGCTACACCTTC. It codes for CASSTDSFYGYTF.

This clone was counted once. The chain couples TRBV2 to TRBJ1-6; D is unresolved. This CDR3 contains 15 residues. From germline, CDR1 is SNHLY and CDR2 FYNNEI. The germline V and J ends were trimmed by 2 bases and 9 bases, with 14 bases remaining between them. The CDR3: CASSELAEVGSPLHF. CDR3 sequence (DNA): TGTGCCAGCAGTGAATTAGCGGAGGTTGGTTCACCCCTCCACTTT.